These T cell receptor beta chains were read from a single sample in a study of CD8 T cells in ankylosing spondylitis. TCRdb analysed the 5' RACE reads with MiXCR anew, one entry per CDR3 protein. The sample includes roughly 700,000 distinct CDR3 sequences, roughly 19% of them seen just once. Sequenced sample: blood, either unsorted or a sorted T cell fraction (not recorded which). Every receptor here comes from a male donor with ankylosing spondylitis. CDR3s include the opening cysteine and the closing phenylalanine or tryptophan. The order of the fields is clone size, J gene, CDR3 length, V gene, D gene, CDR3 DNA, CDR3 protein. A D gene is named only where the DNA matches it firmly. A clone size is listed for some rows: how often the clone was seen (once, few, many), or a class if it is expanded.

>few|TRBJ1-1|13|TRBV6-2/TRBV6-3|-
TGTGCCAGCAGCTTGGTGGATCGCACTGAAGCTTTCTTT
CASSLVDRTEAFF
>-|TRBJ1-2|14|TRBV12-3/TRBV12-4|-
TGTGCCAGCAGTTTGCGTAGGAGCTGGGGAGGCTACACCTTC
CASSLRRSWGGYTF
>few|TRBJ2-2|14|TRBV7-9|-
TGTGCCAGCGGCAGCAACCCGAACACCGGGGAGCTGTTTTTT
CASGSNPNTGELFF
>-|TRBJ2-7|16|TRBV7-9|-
TGTGCCAGCAGCTTAGAGATCTCGACAGACTTCTACGAGCAGTACTTC
CASSLEISTDFYEQYF
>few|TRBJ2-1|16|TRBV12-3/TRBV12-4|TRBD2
TGTGCCAGCAGGCGAACTAGCGGGGGCCCCGACAATGAGCAGTTCTTC
CASRRTSGGPDNEQFF
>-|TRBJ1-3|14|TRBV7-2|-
TGTGCCAGCAGCCCGTCAAGGGGCGGAAACACCATATATTTT
CASSPSRGGNTIYF
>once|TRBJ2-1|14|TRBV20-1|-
TGCAGTGCTAGAATGGTTAGCTCCTACAATGAGCAGTTCTTC
CSARMVSSYNEQFF
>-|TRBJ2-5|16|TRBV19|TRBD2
TGTGCCAGTAGCAGGACTAGCGGGAAACACCAAGAGACCCAGTACTTC
CASSRTSGKHQETQYF
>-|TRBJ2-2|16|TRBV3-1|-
TGTGCCAGCAGCCAAAGATCAGCTATGAACACCGGGGAGCTGTTTTTT
CASSQRSAMNTGELFF
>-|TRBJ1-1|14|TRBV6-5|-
TGTGCCAGCAGTTCTAGGGCAAAGAACACTGAAGCTTTCTTT
CASSSRAKNTEAFF
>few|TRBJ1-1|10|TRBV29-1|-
TGCAGCGCACAGGGCACTGAAGCTTTCTTT
CSAQGTEAFF
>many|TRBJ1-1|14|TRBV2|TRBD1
TGTGCCAGCAGTTACAGCGGACAGGGTAACGAAGCTTTCTTT
CASSYSGQGNEAFF
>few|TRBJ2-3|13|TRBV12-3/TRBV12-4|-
TGTGCCAGCAGTTTACCCGTGACAGATACGCAGTATTTT
CASSLPVTDTQYF
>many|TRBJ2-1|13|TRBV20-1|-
TGCAGTGCGGCGGGTAACCAATACAATGAGCAGTTCTTC
CSAAGNQYNEQFF
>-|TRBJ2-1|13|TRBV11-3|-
TGTGCCAGCAGCTTATCAGTTTACAATGAGCAGTTCTTC
CASSLSVYNEQFF
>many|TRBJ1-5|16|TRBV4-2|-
TGTGCCAGCAGCCAAGGTCAGGGTTCGAGCAATCAGCCCCAGCATTTT
CASSQGQGSSNQPQHF
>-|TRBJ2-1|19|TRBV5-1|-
TGCGCCAGCAGCTTGGCTTTGGGAGCGGGCCGCCTAGCGAACAATGAGCAGTTCTTC
CASSLALGAGRLANNEQFF
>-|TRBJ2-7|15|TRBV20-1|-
TGCAGTGCTAGAGGAGTTTTGGCCGACCGGGACGAGCAGTACTTC
CSARGVLADRDEQYF
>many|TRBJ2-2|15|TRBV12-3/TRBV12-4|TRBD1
TGTGCCAGCACTCTACAGGGGGGTATCACCGGGGAGCTGTTTTTT
CASTLQGGITGELFF
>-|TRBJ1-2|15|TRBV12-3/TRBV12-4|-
TGTGCCAGCAGTTCTCCCGGGAGCTGGCACTATGGCTACACCTTC
CASSSPGSWHYGYTF
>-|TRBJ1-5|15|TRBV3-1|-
TGTGCCAGCAGCCAAGAAGATACAGGCAATCAGCCCCAGCATTTT
CASSQEDTGNQPQHF
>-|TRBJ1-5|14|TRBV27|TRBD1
TGTGCCAGCAGCCACAGGGGTCTGAATCAGCCCCAGCATTTT
CASSHRGLNQPQHF
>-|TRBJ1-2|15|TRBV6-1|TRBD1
TGTGCCAGCAGTCTGGGACCGGACAGGGATTATGGCTACACCTTC
CASSLGPDRDYGYTF
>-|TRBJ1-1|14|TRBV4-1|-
TGCGCCAGCAGCCAAGTGTCGGAGAACACTGAAGCTTTCTTT
CASSQVSENTEAFF
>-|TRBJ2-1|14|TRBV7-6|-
TGTGCCAGCAGCTCTCCTCGGGGGCTCGGTGAGCAGTTCTTC
CASSSPRGLGEQFF
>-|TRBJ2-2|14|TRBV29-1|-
TGCAGCGTTGGCAAGCGGCGAAACACCGGGGAGCTGTTTTTT
CSVGKRRNTGELFF
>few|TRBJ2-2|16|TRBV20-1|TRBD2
TGCAGTGCTATCGAACAGCGGGGGGGCCTAGTCGGGGAGCTGTTTTTT
CSAIEQRGGLVGELFF
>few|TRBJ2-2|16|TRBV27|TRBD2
TGTGCCAGCAGTCCGTTAGCGGGAGTGGCCACCGGGGAGCTGTTTTTT
CASSPLAGVATGELFF
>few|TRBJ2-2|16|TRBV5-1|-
TGCGCCAGCAGGCTAGAGCGGACTCAGAACACCGGGGAGCTGTTTTTT
CASRLERTQNTGELFF